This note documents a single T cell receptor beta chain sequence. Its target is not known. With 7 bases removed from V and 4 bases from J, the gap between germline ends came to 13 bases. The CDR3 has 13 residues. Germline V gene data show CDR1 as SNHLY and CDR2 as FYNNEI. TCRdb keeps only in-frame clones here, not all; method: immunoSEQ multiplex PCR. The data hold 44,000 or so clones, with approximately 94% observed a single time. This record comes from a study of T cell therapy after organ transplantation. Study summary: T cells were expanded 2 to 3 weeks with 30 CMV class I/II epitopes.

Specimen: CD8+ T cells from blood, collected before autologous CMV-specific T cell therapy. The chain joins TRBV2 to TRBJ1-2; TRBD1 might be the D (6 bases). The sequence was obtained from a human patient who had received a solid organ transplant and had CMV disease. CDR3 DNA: TGTGCCAGCACCGCAACACAGGGCTATGGCTACACCTTC. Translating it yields CASTATQGYGYTF.